Included here is one T cell receptor (beta chain) sequence, with context. Its specificity is not known. The data originate from a study of T cell responses to AZD1222 COVID-19 vaccine. Study overall: Researchers grouped second doses given at about 4 or about 12 weeks into one pool.

The study's findings and limits: Unmutated variant regions reportedly attract nearly half of all spike-specific TCRs.

The assay was immunoSEQ multiplex PCR, and TCRdb's table has in-frame clones only and misses some. The table has about 130,000 clones, about 90% seen once; the top ten hold around 5.6%. The material sequenced was peripheral blood, taken on day 0 of AZD1222 vaccination. The receptor was derived from an adult in good health.

Written as DNA, the CDR3 is TGTGCCAGCTCACCACTGCAGGGGGACGGCCAGCCCCAGCATTTT. It encodes CASSPLQGDGQPQHF. This rearrangement joins TRBV18 to TRBJ1-5, with 7 bases that match TRBD1. The junction had 7 bases not matched to a gene; V was cut back by 1 base and J by 7 bases. This CDR3 is 15 amino acids long. Per germline, CDR1 KGHSH and CDR2 LQKENI. Looking up the rest from reference TRBV18 and TRBJ1-5 gives the full variable domain: NAGVMQNPRHLVRRRGQEARLRCSPMKGHSHVYWYRQLPEEGLKFMVYLQKENIIDESGMPKERFSAEFPKEGPSILRIQQVVRGDSAAYFCASSPLQGDGQPQHFGDGTRLSIL.